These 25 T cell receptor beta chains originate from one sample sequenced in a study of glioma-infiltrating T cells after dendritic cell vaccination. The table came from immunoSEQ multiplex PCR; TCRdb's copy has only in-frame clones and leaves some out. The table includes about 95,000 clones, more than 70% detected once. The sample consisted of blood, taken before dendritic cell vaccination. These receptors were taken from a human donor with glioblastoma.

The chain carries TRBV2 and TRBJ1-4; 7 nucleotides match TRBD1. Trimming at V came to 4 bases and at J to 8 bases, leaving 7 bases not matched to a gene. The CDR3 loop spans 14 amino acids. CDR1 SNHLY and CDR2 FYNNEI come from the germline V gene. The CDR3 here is CASSGNRGEEKLFF. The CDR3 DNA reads TGTGCCAGCAGTGGAAACAGGGGTGAGGAAAAACTGTTTTTT.

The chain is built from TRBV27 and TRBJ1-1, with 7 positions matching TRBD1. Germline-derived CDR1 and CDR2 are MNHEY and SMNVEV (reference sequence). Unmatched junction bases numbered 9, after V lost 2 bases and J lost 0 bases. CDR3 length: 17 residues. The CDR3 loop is CASSLTGAPEMNTEAFF. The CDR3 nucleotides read TGTGCCAGCAGTTTAACAGGGGCCCCAGAAATGAACACTGAAGCTTTCTTT.

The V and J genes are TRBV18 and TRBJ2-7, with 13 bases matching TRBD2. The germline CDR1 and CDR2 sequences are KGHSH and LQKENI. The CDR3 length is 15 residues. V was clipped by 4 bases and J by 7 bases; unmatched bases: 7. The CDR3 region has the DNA TGTGCCAGCTCACGAGGACTAGCGGGAGCTGGTGAGCAGTACTTC. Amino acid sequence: CASSRGLAGAGEQYF. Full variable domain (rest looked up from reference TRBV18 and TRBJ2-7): NAGVMQNPRHLVRRRGQEARLRCSPMKGHSHVYWYRQLPEEGLKFMVYLQKENIIDESGMPKERFSAEFPKEGPSILRIQQVVRGDSAAYFCASSRGLAGAGEQYFGPGTRLTVT.

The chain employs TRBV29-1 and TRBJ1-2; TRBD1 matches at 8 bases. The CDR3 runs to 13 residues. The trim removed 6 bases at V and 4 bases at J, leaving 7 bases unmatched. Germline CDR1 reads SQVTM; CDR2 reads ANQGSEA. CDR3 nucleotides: TGCAGCGTCGGGACAGGCCCGACCTATGGCTACACCTTC. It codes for CSVGTGPTYGYTF.

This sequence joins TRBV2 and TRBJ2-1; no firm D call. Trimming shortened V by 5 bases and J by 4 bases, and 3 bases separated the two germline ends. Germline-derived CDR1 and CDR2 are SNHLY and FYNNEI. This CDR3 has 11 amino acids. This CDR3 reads CASSPYNEQFF. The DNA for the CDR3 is TGTGCCAGCAGTCCTTACAATGAGCAGTTCTTC.

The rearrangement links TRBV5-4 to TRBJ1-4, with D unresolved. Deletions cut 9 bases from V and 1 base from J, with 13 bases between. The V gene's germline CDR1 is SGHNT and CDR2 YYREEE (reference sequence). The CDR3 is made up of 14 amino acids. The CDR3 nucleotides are TGTGCCACTCAAACGGGTGGAACTAATGAAAAACTGTTTTTT. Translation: CATQTGGTNEKLFF.

The CDR3 nucleotides read TGCGCCAGCAGACCTGGGACAGGGGGAGGAGAGGGCTACACCTTC. It specifies CASRPGTGGGEGYTF. This chain joins TRBV5-1 and TRBJ1-2; TRBD1 aligns across 11 bases. Germline lookup yields CDR1 SGHRS and CDR2 YFSETQ. There are 15 residues in the CDR3. V was pared by 5 bases and J by 8 bases, with 11 bases of the junction left unmatched.

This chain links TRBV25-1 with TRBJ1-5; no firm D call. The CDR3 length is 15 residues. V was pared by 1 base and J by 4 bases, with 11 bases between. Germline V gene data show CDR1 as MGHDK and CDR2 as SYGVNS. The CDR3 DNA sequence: TGTGCCAGCAGTGAATCCGGGTTGTGGAATCAGCCCCAGCATTTT. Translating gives CASSESGLWNQPQHF.

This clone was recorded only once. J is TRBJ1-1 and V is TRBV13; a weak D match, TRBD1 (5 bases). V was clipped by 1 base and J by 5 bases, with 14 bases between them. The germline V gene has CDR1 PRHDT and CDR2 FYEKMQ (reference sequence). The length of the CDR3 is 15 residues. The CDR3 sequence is CASSLDARKGTEAFF. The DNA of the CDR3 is TGTGCCAGCAGCTTAGACGCCAGAAAGGGGACTGAAGCTTTCTTT.

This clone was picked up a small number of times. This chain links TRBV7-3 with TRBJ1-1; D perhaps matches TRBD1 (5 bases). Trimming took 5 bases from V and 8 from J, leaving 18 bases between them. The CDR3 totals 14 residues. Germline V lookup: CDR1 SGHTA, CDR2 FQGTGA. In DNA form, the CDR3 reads TGTGCCAGCAGCCCTACGGGGGTACGAGGAGAAGCTTTCTTT. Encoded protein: CASSPTGVRGEAFF.

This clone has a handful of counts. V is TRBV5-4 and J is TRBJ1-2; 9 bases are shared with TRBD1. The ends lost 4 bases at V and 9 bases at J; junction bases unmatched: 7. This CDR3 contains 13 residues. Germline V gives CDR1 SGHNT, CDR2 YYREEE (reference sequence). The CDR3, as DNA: TGTGCCAGCAGCGCCCCGGGACAGGGTAGCTACACCTTC. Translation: CASSAPGQGSYTF.

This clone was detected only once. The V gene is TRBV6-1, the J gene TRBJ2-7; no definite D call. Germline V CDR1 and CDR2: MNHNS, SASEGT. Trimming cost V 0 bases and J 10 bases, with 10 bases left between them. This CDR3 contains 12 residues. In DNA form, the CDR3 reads TGTGCCAGCAGTGAAGCAGTGCACTCACAGTACTTC. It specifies CASSEAVHSQYF.

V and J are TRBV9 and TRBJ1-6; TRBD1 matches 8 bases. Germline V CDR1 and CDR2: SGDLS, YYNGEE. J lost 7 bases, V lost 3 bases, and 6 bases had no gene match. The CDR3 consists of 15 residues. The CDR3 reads CASSGGQGINSPLHF. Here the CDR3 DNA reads TGTGCCAGCAGCGGAGGACAGGGCATAAATTCACCCCTCCACTTT.

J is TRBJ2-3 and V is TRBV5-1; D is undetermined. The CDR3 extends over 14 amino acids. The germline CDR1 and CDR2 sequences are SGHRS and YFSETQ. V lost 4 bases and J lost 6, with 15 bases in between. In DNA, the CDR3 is TGCGCCAGCAGCCCACAGAGCCCCCATGATACGCAGTATTTT. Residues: CASSPQSPHDTQYF.

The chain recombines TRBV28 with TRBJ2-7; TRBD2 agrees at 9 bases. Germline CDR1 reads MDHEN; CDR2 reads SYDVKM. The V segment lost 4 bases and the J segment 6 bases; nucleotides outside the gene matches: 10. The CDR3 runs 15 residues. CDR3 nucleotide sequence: TGTGCCAGCAGTTCCCCCCAGGCTAGCGGGATCGAGCAGTACTTC. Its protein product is CASSSPQASGIEQYF.

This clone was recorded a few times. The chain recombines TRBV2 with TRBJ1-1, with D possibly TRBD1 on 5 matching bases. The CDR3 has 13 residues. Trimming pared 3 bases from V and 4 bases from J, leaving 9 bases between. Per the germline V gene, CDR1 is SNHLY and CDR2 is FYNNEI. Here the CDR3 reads CASSEAGPTEAFF. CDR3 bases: TGTGCCAGCAGTGAGGCGGGACCCACTGAAGCTTTCTTT.

The CDR3: CASSWDLNGNTIYF. The CDR3 nucleotides read TGTGCCAGCAGCTGGGACTTAAATGGAAACACCATATATTTT. V is TRBV7-6 and J is TRBJ1-3; D perhaps matches TRBD1 (5 bases). The ends were cut back, 4 bases at V and 3 bases at J, with 10 bases in the middle. The germline CDR1 and CDR2 sequences are SGHVS and FNYEAQ. This CDR3 region has 14 residues.

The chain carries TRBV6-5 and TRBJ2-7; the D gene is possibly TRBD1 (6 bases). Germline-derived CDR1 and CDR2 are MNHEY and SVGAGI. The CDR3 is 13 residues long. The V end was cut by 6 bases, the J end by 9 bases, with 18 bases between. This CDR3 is CASSQGYQAGQYF. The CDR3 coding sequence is TGTGCCAGCAGCCAGGGGTACCAGGCGGGGCAGTACTTC.

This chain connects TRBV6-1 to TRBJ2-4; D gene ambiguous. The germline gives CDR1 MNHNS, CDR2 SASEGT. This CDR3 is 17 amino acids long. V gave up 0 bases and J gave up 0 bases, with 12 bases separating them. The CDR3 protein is CASSEAVASLAKNIQYF. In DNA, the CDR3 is TGTGCCAGCAGTGAAGCGGTGGCAAGTTTAGCCAAAAACATTCAGTACTTC.

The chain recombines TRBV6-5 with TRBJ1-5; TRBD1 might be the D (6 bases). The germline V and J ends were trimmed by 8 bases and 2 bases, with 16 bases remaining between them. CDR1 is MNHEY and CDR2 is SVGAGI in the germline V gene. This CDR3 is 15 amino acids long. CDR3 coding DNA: TGTGCCAGCGGTCGACAGGCCCGCGGCAATCAGCCCCAGCATTTT. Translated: CASGRQARGNQPQHF.

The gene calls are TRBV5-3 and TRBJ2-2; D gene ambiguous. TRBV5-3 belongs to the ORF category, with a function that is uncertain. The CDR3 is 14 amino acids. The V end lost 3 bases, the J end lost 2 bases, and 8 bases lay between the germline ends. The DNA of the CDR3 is TGTGCCAGAAGCTCTTGGGCAAACACCGGGGAGCTGTTTTTT. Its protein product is CARSSWANTGELFF.

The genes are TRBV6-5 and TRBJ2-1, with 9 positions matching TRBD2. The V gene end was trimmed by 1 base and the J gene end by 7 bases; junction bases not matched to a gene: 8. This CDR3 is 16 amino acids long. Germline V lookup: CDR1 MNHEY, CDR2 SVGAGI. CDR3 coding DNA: TGTGCCAGCAGTTACTTCTACCTAGCGGGGCTAAATGAGCAGTTCTTC. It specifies CASSYFYLAGLNEQFF.

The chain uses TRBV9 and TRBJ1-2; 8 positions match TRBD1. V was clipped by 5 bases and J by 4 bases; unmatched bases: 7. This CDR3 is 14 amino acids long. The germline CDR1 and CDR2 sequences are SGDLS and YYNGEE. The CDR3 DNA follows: TGTGCCAGCAGTGATGACAGGGGTGCCTATGGCTACACCTTC. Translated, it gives CASSDDRGAYGYTF.

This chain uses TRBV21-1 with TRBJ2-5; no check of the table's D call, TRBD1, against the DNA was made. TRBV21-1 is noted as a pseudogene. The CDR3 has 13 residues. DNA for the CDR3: TGTGCCAGCAGCAAAGGGGGCACGGAGACCCAGTACTTC. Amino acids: CASSKGGTETQYF.

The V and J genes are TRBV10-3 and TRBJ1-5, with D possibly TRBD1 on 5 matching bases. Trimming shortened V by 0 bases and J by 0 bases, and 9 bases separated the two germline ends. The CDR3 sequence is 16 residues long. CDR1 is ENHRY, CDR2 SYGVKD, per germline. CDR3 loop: CAISESGAHSNQPQHF. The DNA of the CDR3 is TGTGCCATCAGTGAGTCTGGGGCCCATAGCAATCAGCCCCAGCATTTT.